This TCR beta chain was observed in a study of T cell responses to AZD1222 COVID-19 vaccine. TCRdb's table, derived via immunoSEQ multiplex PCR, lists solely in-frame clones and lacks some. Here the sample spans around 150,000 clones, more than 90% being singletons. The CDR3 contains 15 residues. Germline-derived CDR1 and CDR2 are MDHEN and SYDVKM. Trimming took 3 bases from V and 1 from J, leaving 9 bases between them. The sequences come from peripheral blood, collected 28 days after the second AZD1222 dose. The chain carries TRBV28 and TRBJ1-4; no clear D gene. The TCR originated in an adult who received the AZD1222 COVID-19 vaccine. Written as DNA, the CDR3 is TGTGCCAGCAGTTTTTTCGGTGGAACTAATGAAAAACTGTTTTTT. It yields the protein CASSFFGGTNEKLFF.